The 25 T cell receptor beta chains below come from one sample, sequenced in a study of tumor-infiltrating lymphocytes in primary liver carcinoma. Starting material for RNA and DNA co-extraction consisted of roughly 18-34 mg of unsorted bulk tissue. From roughly 470 ng total RNA, TCR beta cDNA was generated with a primer in the constant region. Libraries for TCR beta were built through three nested multiplex PCR rounds, which together made up a slightly modified ARM-PCR procedure. TRBV1-TRBV30 forward primers and a C-beta reverse primer were used in the first two PCR rounds, which each ran for ten to eleven cycles. TCRdb reprocessed the multiplex PCR reads with MiXCR, giving one entry per CDR3 protein. This sample has 20,000 to 25,000 distinct CDR3 sequences, with 75% to 80% found just once. Sequenced input: liver tumor tissue from sampling region 1. The subset here: tumor region T1, superior pole. The receptors shown here come from a woman aged 30 to 39 with primary liver carcinoma and hepatitis B virus infection.

This clonotype was detected only a few times. Mismatch with germline at one junction end may stem from a read error. V usage is TRBV7-8 and J usage is TRBJ2-3, with 7 bases identical to TRBD2. The germline CDR1 and CDR2 sequences are SGHVS and FQNEAQ. The CDR3 runs to 17 residues. The DNA for the CDR3 is TGTGCCAGCAGTTTAGAAGAGGTTAGCGGGAGCACAGATACGCAGTATTTT. Its protein is CASSLEEVSGSTDTQYF.

In regard to this clonotype: Germline is not matched at one junction end, which may reflect a read error. This rearrangement joins TRBV12-3 or TRBV12-4 to TRBJ2-3; D gene uncertain. CDR3 size: 16 residues. The CDR3 reads CVSSFTEGGSTDTQYF. CDR3 nucleotide sequence: TGTGTCAGCAGCTTCACAGAAGGCGGTAGCACAGATACGCAGTATTTT.

As to this clonotype: The junction differs from germline at one of its ends, possibly a read error. The chain joins TRBV4-2 to TRBJ1-1; D is possibly TRBD1 (5 bases). The CDR3 runs 14 residues. Germline CDR1 and CDR2: LGHNA and YNFKEQ. CDR3 sequence: CASSQAGCRDEAIF. CDR3 DNA sequence: TGTGCCAGCAGCCAAGCAGGGTGTCGGGATGAAGCTATCTTT.

A note on this clonotype: A read error may produce the germline difference seen at one junction end. The CDR3 DNA reads as TGTACCAGCAGTGCGGGACTAGCGGGTATTGTTGTTACTCAGTATTTT. Protein product: CTSSAGLAGIVVTQYF. The chain uses TRBV11-2 and TRBJ2-3; 12 nucleotides match TRBD2. This CDR3 comprises 16 residues. Germline V gene lookup returns CDR1 SGHAT and CDR2 FQNNGV.

The chain recombines TRBV29-1 with TRBJ2-1; TRBD2 matches at 7 bases. The CDR3 has 12 residues. Unmatched junction bases numbered 13, after V lost 7 bases and J lost 13 bases. CDR1 is SQVTM, CDR2 ANQGSEA, per germline. This CDR3 is CSALRDYNVQFF. The CDR3 region has the DNA TGCAGCGCTCTAAGGGACTACAATGTTCAGTTCTTC.

CDR3 nucleotides: TGTGCAAGGAGCTTACGGACAGGGCTATTGCAGTACTTC. This codes for CARSLRTGLLQYF. V and J are TRBV5-6 and TRBJ2-7; TRBD1 matches at 8 bases. The germline CDR1 and CDR2 sequences are SGHDT and YYEEEE. This CDR3 is built from 13 residues.

This chain uses TRBV29-1 with TRBJ1-4; 7 bases match TRBD1. CDR1 is SQVTM and CDR2 is ANQGSEA in the germline V gene. The CDR3 contains 13 residues. V gave up 4 bases and J gave up 6 bases; unmatched junction bases: 5. The CDR3, as DNA: TGCAGCGTTGGAGGGGGCGGATATGAAAAACTGTTTTTT. Residues: CSVGGGGYEKLFF.

In regard to this clonotype: An end of the junction differs from the germline gene, which may be a read error. The chain has TRBV12-3 or TRBV12-4 and TRBJ2-7; D unresolved. The CDR3 consists of 11 residues. The CDR3 spells CASSGSVERYF. The CDR3 region has the DNA TGTGCCAGCAGTGGCAGCGTCGAGCGGTACTTC.

On this clonotype itself: This is likely a read error, given that the CDR3 carries no conserved phenylalanine or tryptophan at its end. Because the CDR3's place on the DNA is in doubt, the DNA is left out and the CDR3 is given as listed by TCRdb. This chain links TRBV11-3 with TRBJ2-1; TRBD2 is taken as the D call from the table, unchecked against the DNA. The CDR3 has 13 residues if both end residues are counted. Looked up from germline, CDR1 is SGHNT and CDR2 is YENEEA. The CDR3 reads CAGTSGSGNEQCL.

A word on this clonotype: A read error is possible here, since a much larger clone lies one base away. CDR3 nucleotide sequence: TGTGCCAGCAATAGGGAGAGCCTTTACGAGCAGTACTTC. Its protein is CASNRESLYEQYF. The chain couples TRBV11-2 to TRBJ2-7; possible D gene TRBD2, 5 bases. CDR3 length: 13 amino acids. V lost 7 bases and J 4 bases, leaving 14 bases between the germline ends. CDR1 SGHAT and CDR2 FQNNGV come from the germline V gene.

The chain recombines TRBV29-1 with TRBJ2-5; 9 nucleotides match TRBD1. Per germline, CDR1 SQVTM and CDR2 ANQGSEA. The length of the CDR3 is 13 residues. Trimming at V came to 7 bases and at J to 9 bases, leaving 12 bases not matched to a gene. DNA of the CDR3: TGCAGCGACATCAGTTGGACAGGGGAGGCCCAGTACTTC. This sequence encodes CSDISWTGEAQYF.

V usage is TRBV11-3 and J usage is TRBJ2-1, with TRBD2 as a possible D gene (6 bases). Germline V lookup: CDR1 SGHNT, CDR2 YENEEA. The CDR3 runs to 13 residues. CDR3: CISSFTGGNEQFF. CDR3 sequence (DNA): TGTATCAGCAGCTTTACTGGGGGGAATGAGCAGTTCTTC.

The chain couples TRBV29-1 to TRBJ2-5; 9 bases map to TRBD2. The CDR3 sequence is 16 residues long. Germline loops: CDR1 SQVTM, CDR2 ANQGSEA. Trimming cost V 1 base and J 2 bases; bases outside gene matches: 8. Here the CDR3 reads CSVEGLAGMSQETQYF. The CDR3, as DNA: TGCAGCGTTGAAGGGCTAGCGGGGATGAGTCAAGAGACCCAGTACTTC.

This clonotype was seen only once. An end of the junction differs from the germline gene, which may be a read error. The chain combines TRBV11-1 with TRBJ2-5; D call uncertain. The CDR3 has 14 amino acids. Germline values: CDR1 SGHAT, CDR2 FQDESV (reference sequence). This CDR3 is CASSLAGREESRYF. In DNA form, the CDR3 reads TGTGCCAGCAGTTTAGCAGGTCGCGAAGAGAGCCGGTACTTC.

This clonotype was recorded only once. The chain recombines TRBV4-1 with TRBJ2-1; 9 bases agree with TRBD1. CDR3 length: 17 residues. Germline loops: CDR1 MGHRA, CDR2 YSYEKL. The ends lost 4 bases at V and 4 bases at J; junction bases unmatched: 11. The CDR3 spells CASSLTQGARVYNEQFF. CDR3 sequence (DNA): TGCGCCAGCAGCCTCACACAGGGGGCTAGGGTATACAATGAGCAGTTCTTC.

This sequence joins TRBV14 and TRBJ2-7; D is possibly TRBD2 (5 bases). The CDR3 loop spans 15 amino acids. CDR1 is SGHDN and CDR2 is FVKESK in the germline V gene. Trimming left V 3 bases short and J 3 bases short, with 15 bases between. CDR3 sequence (DNA): TGTGCCAGCAGCCATGCAGAGAGGACTGACTACGAGCAGTACTTC. Translated: CASSHAERTDYEQYF.

The chain uses TRBV6-2 or TRBV6-3 and TRBJ2-1, with TRBD2 matching over 7 bases. The CDR3 runs 20 residues. V lost 2 bases, J lost 5 bases, and 21 bases stayed unmatched. Germline CDR1 is MNHEY and CDR2 is SVGEGT. Here the CDR3 DNA reads TGTGCCAGCAGTTACGGCAGTGCGCGTCTAGTGGGAGGGCCTAACAATGAGCAGTTCTTC. Its translation: CASSYGSARLVGGPNNEQFF.

This clonotype was picked up one time. Germline is not matched at one junction end, which may reflect a read error. V usage is TRBV11-1 and J usage is TRBJ2-1, with D maybe TRBD1 (6 bases). Germline CDR1 and CDR2: SGHAT and FQDESV (reference sequence). This CDR3 is 15 amino acids long. This CDR3 is CADSRRQASYDEQFF. CDR3 nucleotides: TGTGCCGACAGCCGGAGACAGGCCTCCTACGATGAGCAGTTCTTC.

Points on this clonotype: A junction end diverges from the germline sequence, so it may reflect a read error. The chain is built from TRBV4-1 and TRBJ2-3; perhaps TRBD2 as D (8 bases). Germline V lookup: CDR1 MGHRA, CDR2 YSYEKL. This CDR3 is built from 20 residues. CDR3 protein: CVSSPQQGGSILAVTDTQYF. DNA for the CDR3: TGCGTCAGCAGCCCGCAACAAGGGGGCTCTATACTAGCGGTCACAGATACGCAGTATTTT.

Details on this clonotype: Its ends do not fully match the called genes, so a read error is possible. V usage is TRBV5-4 and J usage is TRBJ2-3, with D perhaps being TRBD1 or TRBD2 (6 bases each). Per germline, CDR1 SGHNT and CDR2 YYREEE (reference sequence). The length of the CDR3 is 18 residues. CDR3 residues: CASSNPVASASRTDTQYF. CDR3 nucleotides: TGTGCCAGCAGTAACCCGGTGGCTAGCGCGAGTCGGACAGACACGCAGTATTTT.

As regards this clonotype: A read error may produce the germline difference seen at one junction end. V gene TRBV28 combines with J gene TRBJ2-1; D gene uncertain. Germline CDR1 is MDHEN and CDR2 is SYDVKM. CDR3 length: 14 amino acids. The CDR3 nucleotides read TGTGCCAGCAGGAAGGTGAGCTCCTACAATGAGCAGTTCTTT. The encoded protein is CASRKVSSYNEQFF.

A word on this clonotype: An end of the junction does not agree with germline; a read error may underlie this. The chain links TRBV6-5 to TRBJ2-5, with D maybe TRBD1 (5 bases). Germline V lookup: CDR1 MNHEY, CDR2 SVGAGI. The CDR3 runs 13 residues. CDR3 sequence (DNA): TGTGCCAGCAGTACCGACTGGGGCCTGACCGAGTACTTC. It specifies CASSTDWGLTEYF.

On this clonotype itself: At one end, the junction sequence differs from germline, possibly due to a read error. This chain uses TRBV7-3 with TRBJ2-3, with 9 bases fitting TRBD1. CDR1 is SGHTA, CDR2 FQGTGA, per germline. CDR3 length equals 16 residues. The CDR3 here is CASSSGTGPSTGTQYF. DNA of the CDR3: TGTGCCAGCAGCTCCGGGACAGGGCCGAGCACAGGTACGCAGTATTTT.

V is TRBV7-8 and J is TRBJ2-7; tentative D call: TRBD2 (6 bases). The V and J ends lost 5 bases and 0 bases respectively, with 11 bases between them. The germline V gene encodes CDR1 SGHVS and CDR2 FQNEAQ. CDR3 length: 14 amino acids. The CDR3 sequence is CASSPTRSSYEQYF. As DNA, the CDR3 is TGTGCCAGCAGCCCGACTAGGAGCTCCTACGAGCAGTACTTC. Filled out from reference TRBV7-8 and TRBJ2-7, the complete variable domain reads GAGVSQSPRYKVAKRGQDVALRCDPISGHVSLFWYQQALGQGPEFLTYFQNEAQLDKSGLPSDRFFAERPEGSVSTLKIQRTQQEDSAVYLCASSPTRSSYEQYFGPGTRLTVT.

Details on this clonotype: A junction boundary mismatches the germline segment, possibly from a read error. The rearrangement uses TRBV28 and TRBJ1-4; D gene ambiguous. CDR1 and CDR2 from the germline V gene are MDHEN and SYDVKM. The CDR3 extends over 14 amino acids. CDR3 DNA: TGTGCCAGCAGTTATCCGTGCGGGTATGAAAGACTGTTTTTT. Encoded protein: CASSYPCGYERLFF.